This T cell receptor (beta chain) was captured by sequencing in a study of blood T cell repertoires in COVID-19. Whole-study context: From the United States, Italy and Spain came samples of acute and convalescent COVID-19. PBMCs, B-cell-depleted T cells, or T cells provided the cDNA or gDNA that made up the material.

Here immunoSEQ multiplex PCR was the method, and the copy in TCRdb shows in-frame clones only, minus some. The table includes about 220,000 clones, roughly 80% detected once. There are 13 residues in the CDR3. Trimming stripped 11 bases from V and 4 bases from J, with 14 bases between. Germline V gene data show CDR1 as SNHLY and CDR2 as FYNNEI. This clonotype was sampled from a man aged 25-45 years with active or convalescent COVID-19. This sequence joins TRBV2 and TRBJ2-2; D might be TRBD1 (6 bases). Sample: peripheral blood. The DNA for the CDR3 is TGTGCCTCACGGCCCAGGGGCACCGGGGAGCTGTTTTTT. Residues: CASRPRGTGELFF.